Sequencing of this TCR beta chain was carried out in a study of identical twins. Findings of the study overall: Out-of-frame alpha sequences common to twins were enriched for low generation probability. Cross-sectional statistical analysis, not tracking of the same donors, underpinned the conclusions.

This clonotype was detected ten times or more. Antigen: not known. The CDR3 has 13 amino acids. J lost 7 bases, V lost 5 bases, and 4 bases had no gene match. CDR1 and CDR2 (germline): MNHEY, SVGAGI. cDNA carried unique molecular identifiers, and a universal primer site was added by template switching. TCRdb itself ran the 5' RACE reads through MiXCR, one entry per CDR3 protein. Of 300,000 to 400,000 distinct CDR3 sequences listed, roughly 9% are singletons. The source material was naive T cells sorted from blood. The chain has TRBV6-5 and TRBJ2-1; 8 positions match TRBD1. The receptor's source is a woman aged 45-65 years in good health. The CDR3 protein is CASSVDRGNEQFF. DNA for the CDR3: TGTGCCAGCAGTGTAGACAGGGGAAATGAGCAGTTCTTC.